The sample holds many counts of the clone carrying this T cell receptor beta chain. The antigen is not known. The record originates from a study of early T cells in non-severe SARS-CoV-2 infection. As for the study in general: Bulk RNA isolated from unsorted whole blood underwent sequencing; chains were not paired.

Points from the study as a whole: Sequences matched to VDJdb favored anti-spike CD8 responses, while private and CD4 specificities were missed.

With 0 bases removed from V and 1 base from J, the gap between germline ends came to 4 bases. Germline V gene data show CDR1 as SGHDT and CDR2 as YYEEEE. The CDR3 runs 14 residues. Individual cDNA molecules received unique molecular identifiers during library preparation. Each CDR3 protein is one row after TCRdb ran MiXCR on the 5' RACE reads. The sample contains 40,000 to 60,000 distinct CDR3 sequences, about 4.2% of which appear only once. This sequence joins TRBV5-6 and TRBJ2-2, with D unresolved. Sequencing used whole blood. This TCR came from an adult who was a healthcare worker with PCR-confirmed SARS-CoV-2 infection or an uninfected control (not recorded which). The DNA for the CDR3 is TGTGCCAGCAGCTTGGCTCAGAACACCGGGGAGCTGTTTTTT. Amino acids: CASSLAQNTGELFF.